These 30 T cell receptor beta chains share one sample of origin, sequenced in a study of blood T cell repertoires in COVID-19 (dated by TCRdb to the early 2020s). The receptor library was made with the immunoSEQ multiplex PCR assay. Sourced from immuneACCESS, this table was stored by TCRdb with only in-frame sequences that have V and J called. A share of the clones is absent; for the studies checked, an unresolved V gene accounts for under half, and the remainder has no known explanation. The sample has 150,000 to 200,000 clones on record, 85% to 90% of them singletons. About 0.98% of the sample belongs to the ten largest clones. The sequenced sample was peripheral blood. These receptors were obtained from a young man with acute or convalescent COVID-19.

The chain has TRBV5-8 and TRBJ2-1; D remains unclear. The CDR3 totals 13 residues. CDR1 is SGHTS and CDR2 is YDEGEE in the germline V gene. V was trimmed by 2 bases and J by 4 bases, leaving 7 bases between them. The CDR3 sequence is CASSFARYNEQFF. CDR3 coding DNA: TGTGCCAGCAGCTTTGCCAGATACAATGAGCAGTTCTTC.

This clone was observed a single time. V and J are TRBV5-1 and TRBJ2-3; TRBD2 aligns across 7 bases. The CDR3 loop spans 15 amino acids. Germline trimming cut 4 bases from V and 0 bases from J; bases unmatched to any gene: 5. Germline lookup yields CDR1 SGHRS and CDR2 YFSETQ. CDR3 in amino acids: CASSGSGASTDTQYF. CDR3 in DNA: TGCGCCAGCAGCGGGAGCGGGGCTAGCACAGATACGCAGTATTTT.

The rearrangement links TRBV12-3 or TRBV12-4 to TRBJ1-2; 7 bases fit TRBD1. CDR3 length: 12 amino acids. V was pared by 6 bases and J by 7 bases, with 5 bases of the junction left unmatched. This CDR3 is CASSQRDSGYTF. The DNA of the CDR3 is TGTGCCAGCAGCCAAAGGGACAGTGGCTACACCTTC.

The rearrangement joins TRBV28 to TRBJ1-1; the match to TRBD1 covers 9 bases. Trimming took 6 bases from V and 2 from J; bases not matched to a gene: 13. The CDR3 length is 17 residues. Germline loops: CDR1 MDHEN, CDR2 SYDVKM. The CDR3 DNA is TGTGCCAGCAGACTCCTACAGGGGGCCGGAACCAACACTGAAGCTTTCTTT. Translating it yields CASRLLQGAGTNTEAFF.

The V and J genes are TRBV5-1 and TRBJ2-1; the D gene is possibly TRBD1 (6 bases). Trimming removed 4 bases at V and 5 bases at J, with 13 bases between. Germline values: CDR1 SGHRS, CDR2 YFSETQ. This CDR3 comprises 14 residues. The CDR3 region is CASSHTGLDNEQFF. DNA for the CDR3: TGCGCCAGCAGCCATACAGGGTTGGACAATGAGCAGTTCTTC.

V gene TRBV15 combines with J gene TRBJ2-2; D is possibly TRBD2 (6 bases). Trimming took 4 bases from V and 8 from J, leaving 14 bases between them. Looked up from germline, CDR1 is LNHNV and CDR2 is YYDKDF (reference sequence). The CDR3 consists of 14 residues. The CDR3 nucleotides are TGTGCCACCAGCACATATAGGAGGGGTGGGGAGCTGTTTTTT. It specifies CATSTYRRGGELFF.

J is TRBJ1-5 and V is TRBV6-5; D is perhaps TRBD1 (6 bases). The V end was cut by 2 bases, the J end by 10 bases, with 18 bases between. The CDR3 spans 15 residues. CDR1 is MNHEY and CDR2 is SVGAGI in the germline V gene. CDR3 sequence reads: CASSYDRLLPGPQHF. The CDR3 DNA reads TGTGCCAGCAGTTACGACAGGTTATTGCCCGGCCCCCAGCATTTT.

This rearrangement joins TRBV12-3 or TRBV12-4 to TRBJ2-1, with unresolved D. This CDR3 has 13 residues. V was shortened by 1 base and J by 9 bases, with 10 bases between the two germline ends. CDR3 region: CASSLGSGGEQFF. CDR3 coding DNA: TGTGCCAGCAGTTTAGGGTCAGGTGGTGAGCAGTTCTTC.

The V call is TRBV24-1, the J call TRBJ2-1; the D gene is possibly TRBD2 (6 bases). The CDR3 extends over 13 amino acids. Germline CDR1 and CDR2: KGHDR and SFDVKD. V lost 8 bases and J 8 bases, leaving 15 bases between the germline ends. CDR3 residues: CATTRGWGDEQFF. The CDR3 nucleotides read TGTGCCACCACCCGGGGTTGGGGGGATGAGCAGTTCTTC.

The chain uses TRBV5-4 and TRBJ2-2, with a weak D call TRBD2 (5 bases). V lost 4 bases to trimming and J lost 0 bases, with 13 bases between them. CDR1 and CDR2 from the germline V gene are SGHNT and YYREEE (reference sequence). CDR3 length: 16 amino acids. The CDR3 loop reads CASSTTGLTNTGELFF. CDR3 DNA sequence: TGTGCCAGCAGCACTACCGGACTGACGAACACCGGGGAGCTGTTTTTT.

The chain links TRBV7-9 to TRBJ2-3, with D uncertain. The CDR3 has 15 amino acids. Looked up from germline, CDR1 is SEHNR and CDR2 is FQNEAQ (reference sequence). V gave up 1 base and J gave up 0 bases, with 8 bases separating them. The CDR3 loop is CASSLVEASTDTQYF. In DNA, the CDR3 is TGTGCCAGCAGCTTAGTCGAGGCTAGCACAGATACGCAGTATTTT.

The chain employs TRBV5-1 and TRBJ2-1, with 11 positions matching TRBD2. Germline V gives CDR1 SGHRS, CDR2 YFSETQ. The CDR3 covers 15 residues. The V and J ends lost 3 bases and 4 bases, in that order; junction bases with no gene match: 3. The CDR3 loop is CASSWGLADYNEQFF. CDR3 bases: TGCGCCAGCAGCTGGGGACTAGCGGATTACAATGAGCAGTTCTTC.

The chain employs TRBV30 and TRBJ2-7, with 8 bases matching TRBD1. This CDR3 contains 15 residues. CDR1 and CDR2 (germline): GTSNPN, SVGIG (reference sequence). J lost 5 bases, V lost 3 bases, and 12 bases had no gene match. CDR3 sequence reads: CAWSRPWDRTHEQYF. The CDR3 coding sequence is TGTGCCTGGAGCCGTCCGTGGGACAGGACCCACGAGCAGTACTTC.

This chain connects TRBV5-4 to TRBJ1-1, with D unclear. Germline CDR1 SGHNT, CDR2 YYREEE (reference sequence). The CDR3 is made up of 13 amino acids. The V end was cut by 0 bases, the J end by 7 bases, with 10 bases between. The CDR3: CASSLGKRGEAFF. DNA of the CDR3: TGTGCCAGCAGCTTGGGGAAACGGGGTGAAGCTTTCTTT.

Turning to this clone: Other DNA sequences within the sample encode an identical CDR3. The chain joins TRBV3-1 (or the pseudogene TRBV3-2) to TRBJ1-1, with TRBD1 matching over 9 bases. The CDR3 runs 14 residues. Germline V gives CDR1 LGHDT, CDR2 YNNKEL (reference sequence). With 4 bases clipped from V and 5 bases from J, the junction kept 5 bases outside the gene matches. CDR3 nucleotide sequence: TGTGCCAGCAGCCGGGGACAGGGACTGACTGAAGCTTTCTTT. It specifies CASSRGQGLTEAFF.

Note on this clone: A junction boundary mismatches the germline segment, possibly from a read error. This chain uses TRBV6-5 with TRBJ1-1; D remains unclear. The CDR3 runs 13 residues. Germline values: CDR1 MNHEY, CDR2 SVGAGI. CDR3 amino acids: CASSLLPNAEAFF. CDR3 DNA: TGTGCCAGCAGTTTACTCCCGAACGCTGAAGCTTTCTTT.

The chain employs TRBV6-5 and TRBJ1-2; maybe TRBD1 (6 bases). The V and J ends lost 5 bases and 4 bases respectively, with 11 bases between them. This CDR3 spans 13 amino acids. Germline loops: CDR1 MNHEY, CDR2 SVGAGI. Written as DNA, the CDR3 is TGTGCCAGCAGTCCCCAGGGGTTCTATGGCTACACCTTC. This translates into CASSPQGFYGYTF.

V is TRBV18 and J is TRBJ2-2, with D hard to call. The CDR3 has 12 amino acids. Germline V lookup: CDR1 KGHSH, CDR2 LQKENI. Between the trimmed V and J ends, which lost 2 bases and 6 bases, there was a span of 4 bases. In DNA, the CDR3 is TGTGCCAGCTCACCAAGCGCCGGGGAGCTGTTTTTT. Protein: CASSPSAGELFF.

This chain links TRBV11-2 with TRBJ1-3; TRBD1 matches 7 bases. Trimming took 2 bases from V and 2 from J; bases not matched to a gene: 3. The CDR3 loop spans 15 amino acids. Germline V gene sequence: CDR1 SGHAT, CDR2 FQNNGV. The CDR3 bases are TGTGCCAGCAGCTTATCAGACAGGGCTGGAAACACCATATATTTT. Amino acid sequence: CASSLSDRAGNTIYF.

This chain's CDR3 is CASSQGTAGNTIYF. The CDR3 DNA follows: TGTGCCAGCAGCCAAGGGACAGCTGGAAACACCATATATTTT. The V call is TRBV7-8, the J call TRBJ1-3; 7 nucleotides line up with TRBD1. CDR1 and CDR2 (germline): SGHVS, FQNEAQ. V trimming: 5 bases; J trimming: 2 bases; junction bases outside the gene matches: 3. This CDR3 has 14 amino acids.

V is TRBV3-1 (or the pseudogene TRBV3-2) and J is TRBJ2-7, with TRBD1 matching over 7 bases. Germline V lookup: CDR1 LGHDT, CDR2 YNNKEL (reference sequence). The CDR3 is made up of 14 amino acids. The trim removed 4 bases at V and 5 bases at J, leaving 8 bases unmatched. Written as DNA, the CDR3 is TGTGCCAGCAGCCTACAGACAGGGTTGGACGAGCAGTACTTC. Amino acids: CASSLQTGLDEQYF.

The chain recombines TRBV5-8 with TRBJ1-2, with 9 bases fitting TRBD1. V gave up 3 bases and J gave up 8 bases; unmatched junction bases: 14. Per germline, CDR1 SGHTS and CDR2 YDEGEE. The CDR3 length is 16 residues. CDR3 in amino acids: CASSSYSTGGVGGYTF. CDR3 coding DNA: TGTGCCAGCAGCTCGTACAGCACAGGGGGCGTCGGAGGCTACACCTTC.

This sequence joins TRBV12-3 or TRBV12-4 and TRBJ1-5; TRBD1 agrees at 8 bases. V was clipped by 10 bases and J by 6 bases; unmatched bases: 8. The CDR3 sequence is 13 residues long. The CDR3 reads CATRTGSGQPQHF. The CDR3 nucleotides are TGTGCCACCCGGACAGGGTCCGGTCAGCCCCAGCATTTT.

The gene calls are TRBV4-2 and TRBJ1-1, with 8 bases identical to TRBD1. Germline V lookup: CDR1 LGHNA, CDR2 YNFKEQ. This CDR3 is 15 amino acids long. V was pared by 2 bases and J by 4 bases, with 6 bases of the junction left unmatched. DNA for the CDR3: TGTGCCAGCAGCCAATACACCGACAGGGGCACTGAAGCTTTCTTT. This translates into CASSQYTDRGTEAFF.

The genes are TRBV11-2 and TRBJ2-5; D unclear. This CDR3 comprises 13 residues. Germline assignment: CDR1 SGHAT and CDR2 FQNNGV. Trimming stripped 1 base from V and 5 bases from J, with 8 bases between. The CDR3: CASSLVNGETQYF. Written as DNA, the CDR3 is TGTGCCAGCAGCTTAGTTAACGGGGAGACCCAGTACTTC.

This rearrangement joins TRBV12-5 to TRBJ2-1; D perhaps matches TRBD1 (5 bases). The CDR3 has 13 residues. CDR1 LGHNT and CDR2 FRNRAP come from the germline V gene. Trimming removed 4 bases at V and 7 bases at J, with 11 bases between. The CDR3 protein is CASGSQTENEQFF. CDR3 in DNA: TGTGCTAGTGGTTCGCAGACAGAAAATGAGCAGTTCTTC.

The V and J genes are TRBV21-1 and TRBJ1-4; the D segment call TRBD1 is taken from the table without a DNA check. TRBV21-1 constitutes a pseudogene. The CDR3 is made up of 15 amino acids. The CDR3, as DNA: TGTGCCAGCAGCAAAAGAGGGACAGTTAATGAAAAACTGTTTTTT. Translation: CASSKRGTVNEKLFF.

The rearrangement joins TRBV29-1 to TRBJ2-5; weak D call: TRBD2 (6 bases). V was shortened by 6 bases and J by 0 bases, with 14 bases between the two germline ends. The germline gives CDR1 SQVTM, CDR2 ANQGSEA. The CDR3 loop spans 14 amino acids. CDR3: CSVSGSSYQETQYF. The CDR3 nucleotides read TGCAGCGTCTCCGGGAGCTCGTACCAAGAGACCCAGTACTTC.

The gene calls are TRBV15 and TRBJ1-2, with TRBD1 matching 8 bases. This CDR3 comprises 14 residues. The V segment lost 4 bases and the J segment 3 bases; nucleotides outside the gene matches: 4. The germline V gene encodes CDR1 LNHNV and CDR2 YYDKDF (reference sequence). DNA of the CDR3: TGTGCCACCAGCACTAGGACAGGGTACTATGGCTACACCTTC. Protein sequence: CATSTRTGYYGYTF.

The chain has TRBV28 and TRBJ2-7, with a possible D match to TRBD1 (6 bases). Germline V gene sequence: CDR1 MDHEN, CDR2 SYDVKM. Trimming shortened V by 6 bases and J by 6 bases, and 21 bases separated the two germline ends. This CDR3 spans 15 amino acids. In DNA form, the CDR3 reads TGTGCCAGCAGCCAGTCACAGGGCCGGAGGTCCGAGCAGTACTTC. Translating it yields CASSQSQGRRSEQYF.